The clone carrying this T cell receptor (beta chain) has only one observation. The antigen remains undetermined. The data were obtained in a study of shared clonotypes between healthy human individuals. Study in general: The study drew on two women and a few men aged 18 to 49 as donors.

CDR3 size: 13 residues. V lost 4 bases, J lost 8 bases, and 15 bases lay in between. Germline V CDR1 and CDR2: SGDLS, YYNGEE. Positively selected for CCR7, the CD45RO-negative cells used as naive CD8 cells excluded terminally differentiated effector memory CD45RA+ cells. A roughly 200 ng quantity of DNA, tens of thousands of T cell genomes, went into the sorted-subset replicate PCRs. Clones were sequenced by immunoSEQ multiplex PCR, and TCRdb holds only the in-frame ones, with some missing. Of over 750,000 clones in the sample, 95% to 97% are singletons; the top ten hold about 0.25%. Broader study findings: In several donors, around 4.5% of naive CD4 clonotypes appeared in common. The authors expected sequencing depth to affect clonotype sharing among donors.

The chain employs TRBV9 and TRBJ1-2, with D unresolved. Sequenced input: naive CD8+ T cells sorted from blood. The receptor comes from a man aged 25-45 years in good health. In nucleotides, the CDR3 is TGTGCCAGCAGCCCAGCGGGGAAGGACGGCTACACCTTC. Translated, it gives CASSPAGKDGYTF.